Described below is a single T cell receptor beta chain sequence and its context. The CDR3 length is 15 residues. Trimming cost V 0 bases and J 5 bases, with 13 bases left between them. Germline CDR1 reads MNHEY; CDR2 reads SVGAGI. Samples were assayed with immunoSEQ v3.0 at survey level. Some clones are missing from TCRdb's copy, which holds only in-frame ones; the method was immunoSEQ multiplex PCR. The sample shows 16,000 or so clones, over 70% of them seen only once. These data come from a study of long-term antiretroviral therapy in people with HIV. The clonotype was recovered from a man in his forties with HIV. The specimen comprised unsorted PBMCs, sampled 2.1 years after starting antiretroviral therapy. V gene TRBV6-5 combines with J gene TRBJ1-1; no reliable D call. This CDR3 reads CASSYSNGLGTEAFF. The CDR3 coding sequence is TGTGCCAGCAGTTACTCGAATGGGCTGGGTACTGAAGCTTTCTTT.